This T cell receptor beta chain was observed in a study of T cells after yellow fever vaccination (dated by TCRdb to the late 2010s). The study in broad terms: The SMART-Seq v4 Ultra Low Input RNA kit was used to prepare libraries from fractions with low cell numbers. To track T-cell clones before and after primary and booster YFV17D yellow fever vaccination, bulk TCR alpha and beta repertoires were sequenced longitudinally. Two healthy male donors made up the cohort, one aged 18 to 30 years and the other aged 30 to 40 years. Blood was drawn at multiple timepoints before and after primary and secondary immunization, with bulk PBMC replicates and cell subsets isolated.

The CDR3, cysteine through phenylalanine, is 15 amino acids long. The sequence is cut down to CDR3 DNA, 45 bases in frame from base 1. V is pruned by 7 bases and J by 0 bases, leaving 8 bases of the junction without a gene match. Concerning this clonotype itself: Its antigen remains undetermined. Per-nucleotide qualities are absent, and no much larger clonotype sits a single base away.

Broader findings and caveats from the paper: The secondary T-cell response was found to be weaker but faster than the primary response, with a peak reached on day 5 rather than on day 15. A small share of clonotypes was detected in both CD4 and CD8 compartments, with the overlap likely arising from convergent recombination. After the booster, most of the clones that had expanded following primary vaccination were detected again (roughly 96% of CD4 and 80% to 90% of CD8), which suggests that memory was broadly maintained. Because abundant contaminating clonotypes from the bulk population could be contained in FACS-sorted repertoires, computational filtering was required. Because the study included only a couple of donors, the extent to which the findings can be generalized is limited.

TCR cDNA was synthesized by 5'RACE template switching, through which a universal primer site and unique molecular identifiers were introduced. Priming of cDNA synthesis was performed from both the TCR alpha and TCR beta constant segments. Libraries were amplified in two PCR steps, with sample barcodes and sequencing adapters added in the second step. Sequencing of libraries was done on Illumina HiSeq 2500 (2x100 bp) or NovaSeq (2x150 bp). The paper's data handling went like this. Demultiplexing of reads and collapsing into UMI consensus sequences were performed with MIGEC, and V(D)J alignment was carried out with MiXCR. Using edgeR on replicate PBMC samples, clonotypes were called vaccine-responding if FDR was below 0.01 and the log2 fold change was above 5 up to day 15. CD4 or CD8 identity was assigned to each bulk clonotype according to whether the clonotype was present at higher abundance in the sequenced CD4 repertoire or the sequenced CD8 repertoire. TCRdb reprocessed the public reads (quality trimming at Q25 with fastp, clone calling with MiXCR) and kept in-frame beta chains. Rows with a matching CDR3 protein are joined into one entry that keeps the most common DNA and genes. TCRdb's processing, not the authors' own work, is the source of the V and J calls. The sample data list about 330,000 distinct CDR3 sequences, and around 6.8% of these were observed just once. The ten largest clones add up to 18% of the sample.

The sample's treatment or condition label is to be understood as: live attenuated yellow fever vaccine strain. At each blood-draw timepoint, two biological replicates of bulk PBMCs were collected. A standard Ficoll-Paque protocol was used to isolate PBMCs from peripheral blood. RNA was extracted with TriZol from bulk PBMCs, CD4 and CD8 fractions, and dextramer-positive and dextramer-negative fractions. The chain is made from TRBV12-3 or TRBV12-4 and TRBJ1-1, and 7 junctional nucleotides match TRBD1. Source: PBMCs, taken approximately 47 days after the first yellow fever vaccination. The receptor was isolated from a young man who received the YFV17D yellow fever vaccine. CDR3 region: CASTQGVALNTEAFF. The DNA sequence is TGTGCCAGCACCCAGGGGGTAGCTTTGAACACTGAAGCTTTCTTT.